This TCR beta chain came from a study of regulatory T cells. Study-wide points: Patient CD8+ T cells trended toward lower Shannon entropy than controls. Patient repertoires had restricted TRB V-J pairs and skewed V and J usage, most in Tregs.

Primers: 52 TRBV forward and 13 TRBJ reverse. Only in-frame clones appear in the TCRdb table, and some are missing; sequencing was by immunoSEQ multiplex PCR. The profile covers some 17,000 clones, with about 92% appearing a single time and 32% taken by the ten largest. All CD3G-deficient patients showed autoimmunity, more severe in two. At testing, patients were 2 to 39 years old, with reduced naive and increased memory T-cell proportions. CDR1 is MNHNS and CDR2 is SASEGT in the germline V gene. The CDR3 is made up of 16 amino acids. Trimming removed 0 bases from V and 5 bases from J; junction bases left unmatched: 10. Notes on this clone: Its antigen is undetermined.

Sequencing was done on a sample of CD8+ T cells sorted from blood. This receptor was taken from a young adult with CD3G deficiency. This chain uses TRBV6-1 with TRBJ2-7, with 7 bases identical to TRBD1. CDR3 nucleotides: TGTGCCAGCAGTGAAGCAACCGACAGGGCACAGGACGAGCAGTACTTC. Its protein product is CASSEATDRAQDEQYF.